These 24 T cell receptor beta chains were sequenced from one sample in a study of cytomegalovirus exposure and HLA in healthy donors (dated by TCRdb to between 2016 and 2019). Library prep was done by the immunoSEQ multiplex PCR assay. Not all clones reach the TCRdb copy of this immuneACCESS table, which keeps in-frame sequences only. Checked studies attribute under half of the gap to unresolved V genes and leave the rest unexplained. A total of about 240,000 clones appear in this sample, approximately 83% of them only once. The ten largest clones capture 1% to 1.5% of the sample. The sample comprised PBMCs. The receptors derive from a woman between 25 and 40 years old in good health and CMV-seropositive.

The rearrangement links TRBV7-9 to TRBJ2-1, with 7 bases lining up with TRBD2. CDR1 is SEHNR and CDR2 is FQNEAQ in the germline V gene (reference sequence). V was clipped by 1 base and J by 5 bases; unmatched bases: 14. The length of the CDR3 is 18 residues. CDR3 nucleotides: TGTGCCAGCAGCTTAGGAGGTGGGGGAGGGCCCGATAACAATGAGCAGTTCTTC. Protein: CASSLGGGGGPDNNEQFF.

This clone came up once. This rearrangement joins TRBV6-1 to TRBJ1-3; no definite D call. The CDR3 is 16 amino acids. CDR1 and CDR2 from the germline V gene are MNHNS and SASEGT. V lost 8 bases, J lost 0 bases, and 17 bases lay in between. DNA for the CDR3: TGTGCCAGCGGTGCGGGAGACGCCAGCTCTGGAAACACCATATATTTT. This encodes CASGAGDASSGNTIYF.

The V and J genes are TRBV5-4 and TRBJ1-5; D is uncertain. The CDR3 has 13 residues. V was shortened by 0 bases and J by 4 bases, with 5 bases between the two germline ends. CDR1 and CDR2 (germline): SGHNT, YYREEE (reference sequence). The CDR3 protein is CASSLDRNQPQHF. The CDR3 bases are TGTGCCAGCAGCTTGGACAGAAATCAGCCCCAGCATTTT. The full variable domain, rest sourced from reference TRBV5-4 and TRBJ1-5, is ETGVTQSPTHLIKTRGQQVTLRCSSQSGHNTVSWYQQALGQGPQFIFQYYREEENGRGNFPPRFSGLQFPNYSSELNVNALELDDSALYLCASSLDRNQPQHFGDGTRLSIL.

This clone was picked up one time. The gene calls are TRBV11-3 and TRBJ2-6, with a weak D call TRBD2 (5 bases). The CDR3 contains 13 residues. V gave up 1 base and J gave up 8 bases, with 6 bases separating them. Germline lookup yields CDR1 SGHNT and CDR2 YENEEA. The CDR3 protein is CASSLGGSNVLTF. CDR3 nucleotides: TGTGCCAGCAGCTTAGGAGGGTCCAACGTCCTGACTTTC. Using reference TRBV11-3 and TRBJ2-6 for the parts outside the CDR3, the full variable domain is EAGVVQSPRYKIIEKKQPVAFWCNPISGHNTLYWYLQNLGQGPELLIRYENEEAVDDSQLPKDRFSAERLKGVDSTLKIQPAELGDSAVYLCASSLGGSNVLTFGAGSRLTVL.

CDR3 loop: CASSEGANTEAFF. The CDR3 DNA reads TGTGCCAGCAGCGAGGGGGCCAACACTGAAGCTTTCTTT. The chain is built from TRBV7-3 and TRBJ1-1; 7 bases are a match to TRBD1. CDR3 length: 13 amino acids. Germline V gene lookup returns CDR1 SGHTA and CDR2 FQGTGA. J gave up 2 bases and V 5 bases, and 2 bases lay outside the gene matches.

The chain joins TRBV7-6 to TRBJ2-5; D is possibly TRBD2 (5 bases). Germline values: CDR1 SGHVS, CDR2 FNYEAQ. Trimming cost V 2 bases and J 6 bases, with 7 bases left between them. There are 12 residues in the CDR3. The CDR3 reads CASSLWRQTQYF. The CDR3, as DNA: TGTGCCAGCAGCTTATGGAGGCAGACCCAGTACTTC.

The CDR3 protein is CASSKAHRGRWETQYF. The CDR3, as DNA: TGTGCCAGCAGCAAAGCGCACAGGGGGCGCTGGGAGACCCAGTACTTC. The gene calls are TRBV21-1 and TRBJ2-5; TRBD1 was called by the table and not checked on the DNA. TRBV21-1 counts as a pseudogene. The CDR3 length is 16 residues.

The rearrangement links TRBV5-8 to TRBJ1-2; D is uncertain. V was clipped by 4 bases and J by 8 bases, with 15 bases between them. CDR1 and CDR2 from the germline V gene are SGHTS and YDEGEE. CDR3 length equals 13 residues. The CDR3 reads CASSRGIVTGYTF. The CDR3 DNA sequence: TGTGCCAGCAGCCGGGGAATTGTAACCGGCTACACCTTC.

Regarding this clone: Other DNA sequences in the same sample also yield this CDR3. The chain links TRBV15 to TRBJ2-7, with D unresolved. The CDR3 is made up of 14 amino acids. Germline loops: CDR1 LNHNV, CDR2 YYDKDF (reference sequence). Deletions cut 0 bases from V and 0 bases from J, with 6 bases between. The CDR3 protein is CATSRDRGSYEQYF. In nucleotides, the CDR3 is TGTGCCACCAGCAGAGATAGAGGCTCCTACGAGCAGTACTTC.

The count of this clone is one. This chain uses TRBV6-5 with TRBJ2-2, with D perhaps matching TRBD2 (6 bases). With 2 bases removed from V and 6 bases from J, the gap between germline ends came to 10 bases. Germline lookup yields CDR1 MNHEY and CDR2 SVGAGI. The CDR3 sequence is 14 residues long. This chain's CDR3 is CASSYGRTAGELFF. In DNA form, the CDR3 reads TGTGCCAGCAGTTACGGGAGGACGGCCGGGGAGCTGTTTTTT.

This sequence joins TRBV19 and TRBJ2-2, with D possibly TRBD2 on 5 matching bases. The CDR3 has 15 amino acids. With 6 bases removed from V and 1 base from J, the gap between germline ends came to 12 bases. Germline V CDR1 and CDR2: LNHDA, SQIVND (reference sequence). CDR3 sequence: CASSPNSGNTGELFF. In DNA form, the CDR3 reads TGTGCCAGTAGCCCAAACAGCGGGAACACCGGGGAGCTGTTTTTT.

This sequence joins TRBV5-1 and TRBJ1-1, with TRBD1 matching 7 bases. Trimming at V came to 2 bases and at J to 6 bases, leaving 7 bases not matched to a gene. The germline CDR1 and CDR2 sequences are SGHRS and YFSETQ. The CDR3 extends over 14 amino acids. The CDR3 here is CASSFEGAGAEAFF. CDR3 nucleotides: TGCGCCAGCAGCTTCGAGGGGGCAGGTGCTGAAGCTTTCTTT.

V gene TRBV5-8 combines with J gene TRBJ1-1; D is perhaps TRBD1 (5 bases). V lost 5 bases, J lost 4 bases, and 18 bases lay in between. CDR1 and CDR2 (germline): SGHTS, YDEGEE. The CDR3 length is 15 residues. This CDR3 is CASRVLQGFTTEAFF. CDR3 nucleotides: TGTGCCAGCAGGGTGCTGCAGGGATTTACCACTGAAGCTTTCTTT.

V and J are TRBV11-1 and TRBJ2-2; 9 bases are a match to TRBD1. CDR1 and CDR2 (germline): SGHAT, FQDESV (reference sequence). The CDR3 spans 16 residues. With 7 bases clipped from V and 0 bases from J, the junction kept 6 bases outside the gene matches. In DNA form, the CDR3 reads TGTGCCAGCACCTCGTGGGACAGGGCGAACACCGGGGAGCTGTTTTTT. Protein product: CASTSWDRANTGELFF.

Notes on this clone: One end of the junction is discordant with germline, which a read error may explain. This sequence joins TRBV10-3 and TRBJ2-3, with TRBD2 as a possible D gene (5 bases). Germline V gene data show CDR1 as ENHRY and CDR2 as SYGVKD. The CDR3 runs to 13 residues. This chain's CDR3 is CALSTDPGNTQYF. CDR3 bases: TGTGCCCTCAGTACTGATCCCGGGAATACGCAGTATTTT.

The chain combines TRBV6-5 with TRBJ2-5; 7 positions agree with TRBD2. The CDR3 spans 16 residues. Germline CDR1 reads MNHEY; CDR2 reads SVGAGI. The ends lost 2 bases at V and 3 bases at J; junction bases unmatched: 9. The CDR3 here is CASSYVASGLKETQYF. The CDR3 coding sequence is TGTGCCAGCAGTTACGTGGCTAGCGGACTTAAAGAGACCCAGTACTTC.

This clone was counted a single time. The chain employs TRBV20-1 and TRBJ1-2, with D unclear. Between the trimmed V and J ends, which lost 6 bases and 6 bases, there was a span of 8 bases. The CDR3 has 10 amino acids. CDR1 and CDR2 from the germline V gene are DFQATT and SNEGSKA (reference sequence). The chain's CDR3 is CSALENGYTF. The CDR3 nucleotides are TGCAGTGCCCTAGAGAATGGCTACACCTTC.

The rearrangement uses TRBV4-2 and TRBJ2-7; D remains ambiguous. CDR1 is LGHNA, CDR2 YNFKEQ, per germline. Trimming took 0 bases from V and 3 from J, leaving 9 bases between them. This CDR3 comprises 14 residues. CDR3 amino acids: CASSQEPGLYEQYF. The CDR3 DNA sequence: TGTGCCAGCAGCCAAGAGCCGGGTCTCTACGAGCAGTACTTC.

The chain employs TRBV4-1 and TRBJ1-1; D not resolved. The CDR3 spans 14 residues. CDR1 and CDR2 (germline): MGHRA, YSYEKL. Deletions cut 4 bases from V and 3 bases from J, with 12 bases between. CDR3 region: CASSPVILDTEAFF. The CDR3, as DNA: TGCGCCAGCAGCCCAGTAATTCTGGACACTGAAGCTTTCTTT.

CDR3 sequence reads: CASSLTAGAVKTQYF. The CDR3 bases are TGTGCCAGCAGTTTAACGGCAGGGGCGGTAAAGACCCAGTACTTC. The rearrangement joins TRBV27 to TRBJ2-5; tentatively, D is TRBD1 (6 bases). The CDR3 totals 15 residues. The germline CDR1 and CDR2 sequences are MNHEY and SMNVEV (reference sequence). V was trimmed by 2 bases and J by 6 bases, leaving 16 bases between them.

The chain carries TRBV5-1 and TRBJ1-2, with D perhaps TRBD1 (5 bases). The germline V gene has CDR1 SGHRS and CDR2 YFSETQ. The V gene lost 0 bases and the J gene lost 1 base, with 10 bases spanning the gap. This CDR3 has 15 amino acids. The CDR3 is CASSLGGGINYGYTF. CDR3 in DNA: TGCGCCAGCAGCTTGGGGGGGGGAATTAACTATGGCTACACCTTC.

The chain carries TRBV18 and TRBJ2-1; D unresolved. The CDR3 is 15 residues long. The germline CDR1 and CDR2 sequences are KGHSH and LQKENI. Trimming pared 0 bases from V and 4 bases from J, leaving 10 bases between. The CDR3 here is CASSPPATRYNEQFF. The CDR3 bases are TGTGCCAGCTCACCACCCGCGACAAGATACAATGAGCAGTTCTTC.

The gene calls are TRBV5-4 and TRBJ2-5; possibly TRBD1 for D (5 bases). Germline CDR1 is SGHNT and CDR2 is YYREEE (reference sequence). V was trimmed by 0 bases and J by 3 bases, leaving 15 bases between them. The CDR3 totals 16 residues. CDR3 in amino acids: CASSLVRAAGEETQYF. DNA of the CDR3: TGTGCCAGCAGCTTGGTCAGGGCGGCTGGTGAAGAGACCCAGTACTTC.

The V gene is TRBV11-3, the J gene TRBJ1-1; possibly TRBD1 for D (6 bases). The CDR3 has 15 residues. Germline lookup yields CDR1 SGHNT and CDR2 YENEEA. The V and J ends lost 4 bases and 4 bases respectively, with 16 bases between them. CDR3 residues: CASSSQTRGGTEAFF. Written as DNA, the CDR3 is TGTGCCAGCAGCTCACAAACCAGGGGTGGCACTGAAGCTTTCTTT.